The clone carrying this T cell receptor beta chain was found a few times. As for time point: sample taken at primary tumor resection. This specimen comes from a study of spatial heterogeneity in lung cancer. Study as a whole: Unique TCR and UMI combinations averaged more than ten appearances each in raw reads.

TCRdb called the 5' RACE reads again in MiXCR, with one record for every CDR3 protein. The table records some 39,000 distinct CDR3 sequences, approximately 6.2% of them present only once. CDR3 length equals 15 residues. The germline gives CDR1 SGHRS, CDR2 YFSETQ. V gave up 0 bases and J gave up 4 bases, with 11 bases separating them. This sequence was found in a female donor with early-stage non-small cell lung cancer. Sequencing was performed on PBMCs, taken at surgery. The rearrangement uses TRBV5-1 and TRBJ1-5; D is undetermined. DNA for the CDR3: TGCGCCAGCAGCTTGGGCGGCCGGCGGAATCAGCCCCAGCATTTT. This gives the protein CASSLGGRRNQPQHF.